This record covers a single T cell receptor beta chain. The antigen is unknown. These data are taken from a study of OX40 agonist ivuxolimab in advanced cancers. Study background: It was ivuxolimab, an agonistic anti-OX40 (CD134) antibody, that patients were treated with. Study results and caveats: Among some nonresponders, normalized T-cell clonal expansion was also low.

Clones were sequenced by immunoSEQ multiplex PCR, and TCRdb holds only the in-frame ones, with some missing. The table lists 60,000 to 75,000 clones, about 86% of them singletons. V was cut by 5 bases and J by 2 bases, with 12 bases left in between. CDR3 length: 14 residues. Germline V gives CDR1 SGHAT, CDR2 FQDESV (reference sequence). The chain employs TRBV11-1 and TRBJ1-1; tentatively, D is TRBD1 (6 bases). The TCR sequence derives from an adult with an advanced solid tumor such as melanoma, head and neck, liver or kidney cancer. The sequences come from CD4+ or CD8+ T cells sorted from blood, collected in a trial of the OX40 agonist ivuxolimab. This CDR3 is CASSLQGYNTEAFF. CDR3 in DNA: TGTGCCAGCAGCCTACAGGGATATAACACTGAAGCTTTCTTT. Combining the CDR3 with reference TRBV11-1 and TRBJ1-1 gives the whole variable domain EAEVAQSPRYKITEKSQAVAFWCDPISGHATLYWYRQILGQGPELLVQFQDESVVDDSQLPKDRFSAERLKGVDSTLKIQPAELGDSAMYLCASSLQGYNTEAFFGQGTRLTVV.